What follows are 5 T cell receptor beta chains derived from one specimen sequenced in a study of T-cell reconstitution after alpha-beta-depleted transplantation in children. Unique molecular identifiers were used in preparing the TCRbeta library. TCRdb re-called the PCR reads through MiXCR, storing one row per CDR3 protein. The sample contains 500,000 to 600,000 distinct CDR3 sequences, over 25% of which appear only once. The specimen comprised PBMCs, sampled before TCRalphabeta/CD19-depleted stem cell transplant. These receptors all stem from a boy in the first two years of life with Wiskott-Aldrich syndrome, due to receive a stem cell transplant.

This clonotype appeared once. The CDR3 coding sequence is TGTGCCAGCAGAAGGGACGGTGGCTACACCTTC. It translates to CASRRDGGYTF. The rearrangement joins TRBV12-3 or TRBV12-4 to TRBJ1-2; perhaps TRBD1 as D (5 bases). Trimming pared 6 bases from V and 7 bases from J, leaving 9 bases between. The CDR3 covers 11 residues.

The rearrangement links TRBV5-1 to TRBJ2-7, with D perhaps matching TRBD2 (5 bases). Germline-derived CDR1 and CDR2 are SGHRS and YFSETQ. V was clipped by 3 bases and J by 0 bases, with 16 bases between them. The length of the CDR3 is 16 residues. CDR3 residues: CASSSAGEKSSYEQYF. CDR3 DNA sequence: TGCGCCAGCAGCTCAGCCGGGGAGAAATCCTCCTACGAGCAGTACTTC.

This clonotype occurred a few times. V usage is TRBV12-3 or TRBV12-4 and J usage is TRBJ2-7; 8 bases map to TRBD2. Losses at the gene ends were 4 bases for V and 3 bases for J; bases not matched to a gene: 2. The CDR3 covers 13 residues. CDR3 in amino acids: CASSSTSGYEQYF. The DNA of the CDR3 is TGTGCCAGCAGTTCCACTAGCGGCTACGAGCAGTACTTC.

This clonotype turned up a few times. DNA of the CDR3: TGTGCCAGCAGTTACTCCCCAGATACGCAGTATTTT. Translating gives CASSYSPDTQYF. The rearrangement uses TRBV6-6 and TRBJ2-3, with D hard to call. This CDR3 is 12 amino acids long. V was shortened by 0 bases and J by 4 bases, with 2 bases between the two germline ends. Per the germline V gene, CDR1 is MNHNY and CDR2 is SVGAGI (reference sequence).

This chain links TRBV7-2 with TRBJ1-2; maybe TRBD1 (5 bases). CDR1 is SGHTA and CDR2 is FQGNSA in the germline V gene. Deletions cut 1 base from V and 4 bases from J, with 13 bases between. The CDR3 length is 15 residues. CDR3 in amino acids: CASSLGGAGRYGYTF. The CDR3 DNA sequence: TGTGCCAGCAGCTTAGGTGGTGCAGGGCGCTATGGCTACACCTTC.